One and the same sample provided the 27 T cell receptor beta chains below, sequenced in a study of monozygotic twins with inflammatory bowel disease. TCRdb re-called the 5' RACE reads and shows each CDR3 protein once, DNA omitted. The sample table includes about 380,000 distinct CDR3 sequences. Sequenced input: blood. Source of these receptors: a human donor with ulcerative colitis or Crohn's disease, or a healthy co-twin of an affected twin (not recorded which).

The chain joins TRBV7-9 to TRBJ2-7; TCRdb gives TRBD1 as the D gene, but with no DNA this cannot be confirmed. CDR3 length: 15 residues. Germline V lookup: CDR1 SEHNR, CDR2 FQNEAQ (reference sequence). This CDR3 reads CASSSTLVGAGRQYF.

The V and J genes are TRBV5-1 and TRBJ1-1; TCRdb returns TRBD1, unconfirmable since there is no DNA. CDR1 and CDR2 from the germline V gene are SGHRS and YFSETQ. CDR3 length equals 14 residues. CDR3 in amino acids: CASGPTDFSSEAFF.

The chain couples TRBV7-9 to TRBJ2-5; TCRdb reports TRBD1, a call that lacks DNA to check it against. Germline V gene sequence: CDR1 SEHNR, CDR2 FQNEAQ (reference sequence). The length of the CDR3 is 16 residues. Here the CDR3 reads CASSPGTGNSQETQYF.

The chain has TRBV11-2 and TRBJ2-7. The germline V gene encodes CDR1 SGHAT and CDR2 FQNNGV. The CDR3 runs 14 residues. This chain's CDR3 is CASSAGQGPYEQYF.

This chain uses TRBV18 with TRBJ2-7; there is no DNA to check the TCRdb D call of TRBD1. CDR3 length: 13 residues. In germline, CDR1 is KGHSH, CDR2 LQKENI. CDR3 amino acids: CASSPPNRQTQYF.

The chain combines TRBV27 with TRBJ1-1. Germline V gives CDR1 MNHEY, CDR2 SMNVEV (reference sequence). The CDR3 loop spans 14 amino acids. The CDR3 region is CASSSNLLNTEAFF.

V usage is TRBV28 and J usage is TRBJ2-7; TCRdb's assignment of TRBD1 cannot be checked, as there is no DNA. This CDR3 contains 13 residues. Germline assignment: CDR1 MDHEN and CDR2 SYDVKM. CDR3 residues: CASSFFSGYEQYF.

The chain joins TRBV20-1 to TRBJ1-1; TCRdb's D call, TRBD1, is unchecked because there is no DNA. Germline V gene data show CDR1 as DFQATT and CDR2 as SNEGSKA (reference sequence). The CDR3 is made up of 12 amino acids. CDR3 protein: CSAPRGVTEAFF.

The genes are TRBV4-3 and TRBJ2-3; with no DNA, the TCRdb D assignment of TRBD1 cannot be verified. Germline-derived CDR1 and CDR2 are LGHNA and YSLEER. This CDR3 spans 14 amino acids. This CDR3 is CASSRLGGQDTQYF.

The chain carries TRBV27 and TRBJ2-1; with no DNA, the TCRdb D assignment of TRBD1 cannot be verified. The CDR3 extends over 16 amino acids. In germline, CDR1 is MNHEY, CDR2 SMNVEV (reference sequence). The CDR3 sequence is CASSRRTGLGVDEQFF.

The chain uses TRBV20-1 and TRBJ2-5. Germline loops: CDR1 DFQATT, CDR2 SNEGSKA (reference sequence). This CDR3 comprises 14 residues. CDR3 sequence reads: CRGLPRDASETQYF.

The rearrangement uses TRBV28 and TRBJ1-1. Germline V lookup: CDR1 MDHEN, CDR2 SYDVKM. This CDR3 comprises 14 residues. The CDR3 spells CASSLYGEDTEAFF.

The CDR3 region is CASSSGTGWETQYF. V usage is TRBV12-3 or TRBV12-4 and J usage is TRBJ2-5; there is no DNA to check the TCRdb D call of TRBD1. The CDR3 covers 14 residues.

The chain combines TRBV6-1 with TRBJ1-2; the TCRdb D gene call, TRBD1, has no DNA to confirm it. Germline V gene data show CDR1 as MNHNS and CDR2 as SASEGT. CDR3 length equals 15 residues. CDR3 loop: CASPGWTSTNYGYTF.

J is TRBJ2-7 and V is TRBV11-1; TCRdb selects TRBD1, and the lack of DNA leaves this call unchecked. Germline V CDR1 and CDR2: SGHAT, FQDESV (reference sequence). This CDR3 spans 15 amino acids. The CDR3 sequence is CASSLPGTGLHEQYF.

The V call is TRBV12-3 or TRBV12-4, the J call TRBJ1-5; the D call from TCRdb, TRBD1, cannot be confirmed without DNA. CDR3 length equals 15 residues. The CDR3 protein is CASRPTGGRNQPQHF.

The rearrangement joins TRBV4-3 to TRBJ2-6. The CDR3 is 16 residues long. Germline values: CDR1 LGHNA, CDR2 YSLEER. CDR3 amino acids: CASSQDRVTGANVLTF.

J is TRBJ2-2 and V is TRBV5-1; TCRdb's D gene call, TRBD1, goes unchecked for lack of DNA. This CDR3 spans 14 amino acids. CDR1 is SGHRS and CDR2 is YFSETQ in the germline V gene. CDR3 sequence reads: CASIGDPNTGELFF.

The chain combines TRBV15 with TRBJ2-3; the D call from TCRdb, TRBD2, cannot be confirmed without DNA. The CDR3 loop spans 15 amino acids. Germline CDR1 and CDR2: LNHNV and YYDKDF (reference sequence). The CDR3 region is CATSLLRDSKDTQYF.

CDR3 amino acids: CASSVGMAGLNTEAFF. V gene TRBV9 combines with J gene TRBJ1-1. Germline values: CDR1 SGDLS, CDR2 YYNGEE. This CDR3 has 16 residues.

The V call is TRBV20-1, the J call TRBJ2-3; the D call of TRBD1 rests on TCRdb alone, since no DNA is present to check it. CDR3 length equals 14 residues. Germline CDR1 reads DFQATT; CDR2 reads SNEGSKA (reference sequence). The CDR3 sequence: CSARDRGRLDTQYF.

V usage is TRBV4-2 and J usage is TRBJ2-7. Germline loops: CDR1 LGHNA, CDR2 YNFKEQ. The CDR3 is 15 amino acids. CDR3 residues: CASSSSEATGSEQYF.

V and J are TRBV28 and TRBJ2-7. CDR1 is MDHEN and CDR2 is SYDVKM in the germline V gene. CDR3 length: 11 amino acids. The CDR3 region is CASLGLAEQYF.

The genes are TRBV7-2 and TRBJ2-5; TCRdb gives TRBD2 as the D gene, but with no DNA this cannot be confirmed. CDR1 and CDR2 (germline): SGHTA, FQGNSA. The CDR3 contains 17 residues. CDR3 residues: CASSLGLAGTPQETQYF.

V and J are TRBV5-6 and TRBJ2-3. This CDR3 is 16 amino acids long. Germline V lookup: CDR1 SGHDT, CDR2 YYEEEE. The CDR3 region is CASSFYGEISTDTQYF.

The rearrangement links TRBV29-1 to TRBJ2-7; TCRdb names TRBD1, which stays unverified in the absence of DNA. The CDR3 contains 11 residues. Germline loops: CDR1 SQVTM, CDR2 ANQGSEA. Here the CDR3 reads CSARYNYEQYF.

V usage is TRBV7-9 and J usage is TRBJ2-3; TCRdb's D call, TRBD1, is unchecked because there is no DNA. Germline assignment: CDR1 SEHNR and CDR2 FQNEAQ (reference sequence). This CDR3 spans 15 amino acids. The CDR3 spells CASSLGQNREDTQYF.